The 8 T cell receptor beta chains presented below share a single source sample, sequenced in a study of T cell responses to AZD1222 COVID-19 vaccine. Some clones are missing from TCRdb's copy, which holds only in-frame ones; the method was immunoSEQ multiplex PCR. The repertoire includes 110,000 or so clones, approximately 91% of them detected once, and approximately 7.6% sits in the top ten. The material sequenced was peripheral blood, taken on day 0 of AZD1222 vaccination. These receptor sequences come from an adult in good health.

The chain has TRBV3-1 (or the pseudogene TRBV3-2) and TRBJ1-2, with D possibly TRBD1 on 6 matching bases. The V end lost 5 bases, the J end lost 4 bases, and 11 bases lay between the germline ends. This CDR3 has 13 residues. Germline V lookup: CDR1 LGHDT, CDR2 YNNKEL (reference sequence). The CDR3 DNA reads TGTGCCAGCAGCACCGGGACAACCTATGGCTACACCTTC. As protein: CASSTGTTYGYTF.

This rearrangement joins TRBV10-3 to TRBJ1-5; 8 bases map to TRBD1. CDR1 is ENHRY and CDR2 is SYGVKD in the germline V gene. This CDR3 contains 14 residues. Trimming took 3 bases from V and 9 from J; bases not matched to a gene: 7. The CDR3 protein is CAISDGTGGGPQHF. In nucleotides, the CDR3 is TGTGCCATCAGTGACGGGACAGGCGGGGGGCCCCAGCATTTT.

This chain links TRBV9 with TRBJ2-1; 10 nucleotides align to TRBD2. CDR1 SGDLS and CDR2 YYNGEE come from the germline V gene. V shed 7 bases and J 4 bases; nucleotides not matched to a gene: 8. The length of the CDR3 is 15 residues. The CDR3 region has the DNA TGTGCCAGCTCTAGCGGGAGCTGGGGATACAATGAGCAGTTCTTC. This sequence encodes CASSSGSWGYNEQFF.

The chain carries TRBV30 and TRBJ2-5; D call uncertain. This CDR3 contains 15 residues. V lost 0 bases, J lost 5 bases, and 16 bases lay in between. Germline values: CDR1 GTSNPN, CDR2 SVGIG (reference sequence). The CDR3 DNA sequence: TGTGCCTGGAGTGTACGGGCCCCTTTCGGGGAGACCCAGTACTTC. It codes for CAWSVRAPFGETQYF.

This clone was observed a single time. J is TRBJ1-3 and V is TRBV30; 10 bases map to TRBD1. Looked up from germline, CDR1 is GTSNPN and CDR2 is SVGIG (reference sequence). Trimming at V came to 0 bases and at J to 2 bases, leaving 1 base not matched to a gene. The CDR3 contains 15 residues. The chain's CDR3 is CAWSVGQGAGNTIYF. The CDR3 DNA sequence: TGTGCCTGGAGTGTAGGACAGGGGGCTGGAAACACCATATATTTT.

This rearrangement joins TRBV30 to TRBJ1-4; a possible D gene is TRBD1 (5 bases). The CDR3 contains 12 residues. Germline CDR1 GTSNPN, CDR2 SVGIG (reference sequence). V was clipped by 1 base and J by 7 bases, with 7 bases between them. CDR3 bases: TGTGCCTGGAGTGCGGGGGGTGAAAAACTGTTTTTT. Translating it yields CAWSAGGEKLFF.

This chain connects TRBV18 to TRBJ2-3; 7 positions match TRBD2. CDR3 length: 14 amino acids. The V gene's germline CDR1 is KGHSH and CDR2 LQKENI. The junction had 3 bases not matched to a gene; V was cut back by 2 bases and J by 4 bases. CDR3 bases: TGTGCCAGCTCACCAGGGGGAGGGGCAGATACGCAGTATTTT. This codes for CASSPGGGADTQYF.

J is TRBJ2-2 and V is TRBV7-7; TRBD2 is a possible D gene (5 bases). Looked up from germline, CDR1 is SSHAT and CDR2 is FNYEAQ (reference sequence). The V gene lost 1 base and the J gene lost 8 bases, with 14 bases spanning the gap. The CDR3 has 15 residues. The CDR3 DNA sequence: TGTGCCAGCAGCTTAGGGTCTGCGGGTTCAGGGGAGCTGTTTTTT. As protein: CASSLGSAGSGELFF.